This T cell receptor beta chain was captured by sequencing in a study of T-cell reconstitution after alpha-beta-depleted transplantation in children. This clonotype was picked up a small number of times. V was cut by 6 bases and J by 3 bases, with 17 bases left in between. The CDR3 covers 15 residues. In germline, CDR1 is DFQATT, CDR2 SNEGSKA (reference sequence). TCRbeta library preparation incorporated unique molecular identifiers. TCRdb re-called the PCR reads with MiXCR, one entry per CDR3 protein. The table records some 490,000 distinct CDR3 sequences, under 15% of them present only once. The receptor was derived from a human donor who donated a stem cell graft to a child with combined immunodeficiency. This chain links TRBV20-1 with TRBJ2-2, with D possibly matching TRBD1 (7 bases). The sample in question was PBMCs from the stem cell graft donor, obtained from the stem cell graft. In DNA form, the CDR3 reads TGCAGTGCCCGGAGGAGGGGGCGTGACACCGGGGAGCTGTTTTTT. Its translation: CSARRRGRDTGELFF.